This T cell receptor (beta chain) was retrieved from a study of T cells after yellow fever vaccination (dated by TCRdb to about 2019). At the level of the whole study: The SMART-Seq v4 Ultra Low Input RNA kit was used to prepare libraries from fractions with low cell numbers. Bulk TCR alpha and beta repertoires were sequenced longitudinally to track T-cell clones before and after primary and booster YFV17D yellow fever vaccination. Two healthy male donors made up the cohort, one aged 18 to 29 years and the other aged 30 to 40 years. Blood samples were taken at several timepoints before and after primary and secondary immunization, and bulk PBMC replicates and cell subsets were isolated.

What the treatment or condition label conveys for this sample: live attenuated yellow fever vaccine strain. At each blood-draw timepoint, two biological replicates of bulk PBMCs were obtained. A standard Ficoll-Paque protocol was used to isolate PBMCs from peripheral blood. RNA was extracted with TriZol from bulk PBMCs, CD4 and CD8 fractions, and dextramer-positive and dextramer-negative fractions. In its sample, this clonotype was seen a few times. The antigen this receptor binds is unknown. No base quality information exists; no much larger clone differs at one position. TCR cDNA was synthesized by 5'RACE template switching, which introduced a universal primer site and unique molecular identifiers. cDNA synthesis was primed from both the TCR alpha and TCR beta constant segments. Library amplification used two PCR steps, and the second PCR step added sample barcodes and sequencing adapters. Sequencing of libraries was done on Illumina HiSeq 2500 (2x100 bp) or NovaSeq (2x150 bp). Regarding the original processing steps: Demultiplexing of reads and collapsing into UMI consensus sequences were performed with MIGEC, and V(D)J alignment was carried out with MiXCR. Clonotypes responding to the vaccine were identified with edgeR on replicate PBMC samples, with the criteria of FDR below 0.01 and a log2 fold change above 5 up to day 15. Each bulk clonotype was labeled CD4 or CD8 based on which sequenced repertoire, CD4 or CD8, contained the clonotype at higher abundance. Using fastp trimming at Q25 and MiXCR clonotype assembly, TCRdb reanalyzed the public sequencing data and kept in-frame beta chains. Every distinct CDR3 protein forms one entry, paired with its most common genes and DNA. The V and J calls, along with clone size, are taken from TCRdb and not from the paper's own processing. The sample contains about 500,000 distinct CDR3 sequences, less than 20% of them found a single time. 17% of the sample is in the top ten clones.

The CDR3 contains 18 residues, cysteine and phenylalanine counted. Kept here is only the CDR3 DNA, which spans 54 bases and is read in frame from base 1. The germline V gene gives CDR1 as MNHEY and CDR2 as SVGEGT. V is clipped by 5 bases and J by 0 bases, and the sequence between their germline boundaries is 22 bases long. Here is what the overall study found, with its caveats: A small share of clonotypes was detected in both CD4 and CD8 compartments, with the overlap likely arising from convergent recombination. Because abundant contaminating clonotypes from the bulk population could be contained in FACS-sorted repertoires, computational filtering was required. After the booster, most of the clones that had expanded following primary vaccination were detected again (roughly 96% of CD4 and 80% to 90% of CD8), which suggests that memory was broadly maintained. The study included only two donors, which limits how far the findings can be generalized. Compared with the primary T-cell response, the secondary T-cell response was faster but weaker, reaching its peak on day 5 rather than on day 15.

This clonotype originated in a man younger than 35 who received the YFV17D yellow fever vaccine. The sample consisted of PBMCs, taken about 5 days after the first yellow fever vaccination. The V gene is TRBV6-2 or TRBV6-3 and the J gene is TRBJ1-2; no D segment can be confidently identified. The CDR3 protein: CASSHPFRVRTSNYGYTF. The DNA is as follows: TGTGCCAGCAGTCACCCTTTTCGGGTCCGGACCTCTAACTATGGCTACACCTTC.